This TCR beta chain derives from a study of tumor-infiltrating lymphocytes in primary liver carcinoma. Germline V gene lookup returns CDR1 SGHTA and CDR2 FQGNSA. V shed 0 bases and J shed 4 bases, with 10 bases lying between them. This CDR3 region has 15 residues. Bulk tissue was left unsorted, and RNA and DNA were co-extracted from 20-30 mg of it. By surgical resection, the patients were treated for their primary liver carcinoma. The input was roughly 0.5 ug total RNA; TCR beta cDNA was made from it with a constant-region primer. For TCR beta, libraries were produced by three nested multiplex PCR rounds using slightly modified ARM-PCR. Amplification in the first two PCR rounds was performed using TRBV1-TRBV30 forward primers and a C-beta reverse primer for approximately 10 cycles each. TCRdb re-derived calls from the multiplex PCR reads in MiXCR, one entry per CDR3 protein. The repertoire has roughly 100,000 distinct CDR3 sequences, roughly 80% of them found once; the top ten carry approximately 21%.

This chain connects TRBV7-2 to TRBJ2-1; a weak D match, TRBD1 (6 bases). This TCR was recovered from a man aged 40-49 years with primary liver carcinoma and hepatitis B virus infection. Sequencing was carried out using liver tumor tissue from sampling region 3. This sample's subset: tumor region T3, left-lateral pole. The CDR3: CASSLAWGQYNEQFF. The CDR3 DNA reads TGTGCCAGCAGCTTAGCGTGGGGGCAGTACAATGAGCAGTTCTTC.